This T cell receptor beta chain stems from a study of vaccination and CD4 T cells after COVID-19. On the study more broadly: Nasal swab PCR detected SARS-CoV-2 in convalescent patients, who comprised under ten mild cases and one severe case. Broader study findings: Nearly all convalescent vaccine-specific clones, 304 of 307, recognized only SARS-CoV-2 spike.

Treatment in this sample: approximately nine-day PBMC culture with coronavirus spike peptide pools or control peptides (ViraFEST assay). Cultures of PBMCs, about 2 million per well, were set up with 7.5 to 10 IU/ml IL-2 and about 9.7 ug/ml peptide pools. Sequenced with the Oncomine TCR Beta short-read assay was DNA taken from cultured CD4+ T cells. Genomic DNA was extracted from cultured CD4+ T cells. TCRdb re-called the PCR reads with MiXCR, one entry per CDR3 protein. The sample yields some 7,700 distinct CDR3 sequences, 45% to 55% seen once. The CDR3 runs to 16 residues. V lost 1 base and J 2 bases, leaving 13 bases between the germline ends. CDR1 and CDR2 from the germline V gene are MDHEN and SYDVKM. About this clonotype: Antigen unknown.

The sequence was obtained from a human donor who had recovered from COVID-19. Material for sequencing was CD4+ T cells from blood, cultured in vitro. The chain couples TRBV28 to TRBJ2-3; D not resolved. The DNA for the CDR3 is TGTGCCAGCAGTTTATTGGGTCCCGAAAACACAGATACGCAGTATTTT. It yields the protein CASSLLGPENTDTQYF.